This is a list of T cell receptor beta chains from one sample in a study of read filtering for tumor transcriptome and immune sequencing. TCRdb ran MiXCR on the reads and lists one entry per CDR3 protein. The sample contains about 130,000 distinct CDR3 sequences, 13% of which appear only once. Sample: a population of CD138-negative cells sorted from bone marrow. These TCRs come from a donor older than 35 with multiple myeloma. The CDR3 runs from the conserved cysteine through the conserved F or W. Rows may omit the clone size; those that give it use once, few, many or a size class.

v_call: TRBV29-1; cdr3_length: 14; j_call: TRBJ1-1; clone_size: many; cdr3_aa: CSVRDRLVNTEAFF
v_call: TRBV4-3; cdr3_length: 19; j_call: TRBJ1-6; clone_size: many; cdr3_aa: CASSLTSGAGLPPNSPLHF
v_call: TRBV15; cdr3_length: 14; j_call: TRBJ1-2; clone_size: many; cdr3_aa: CATSRPGSTYGYTF
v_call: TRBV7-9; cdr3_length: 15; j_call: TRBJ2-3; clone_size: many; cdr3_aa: CASSLGGRGTDTQYF
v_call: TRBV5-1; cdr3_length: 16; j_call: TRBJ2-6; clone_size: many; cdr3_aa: CASSLLGDSGANVLTF
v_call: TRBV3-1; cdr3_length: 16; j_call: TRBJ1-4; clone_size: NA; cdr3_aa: CASSQTRIGGGEKLFF
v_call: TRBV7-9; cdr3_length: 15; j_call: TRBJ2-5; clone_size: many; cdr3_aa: CASSHKGRGQETQYF
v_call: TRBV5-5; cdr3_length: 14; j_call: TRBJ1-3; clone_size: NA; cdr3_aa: CASSPGRTGNTIYF
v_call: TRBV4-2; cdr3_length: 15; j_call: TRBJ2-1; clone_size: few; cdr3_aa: CASSQDLVRNYEQFF
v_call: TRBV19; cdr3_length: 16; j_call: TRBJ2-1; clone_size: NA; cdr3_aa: CASSNGPSAGGDEQFF
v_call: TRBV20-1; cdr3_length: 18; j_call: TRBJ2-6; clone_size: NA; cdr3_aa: CSARIQGTPTSGANVLTF
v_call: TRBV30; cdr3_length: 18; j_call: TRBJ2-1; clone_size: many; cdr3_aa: CAWSPKGPAGAAITVQFF
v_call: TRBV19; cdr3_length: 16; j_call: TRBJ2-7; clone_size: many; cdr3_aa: CASSIASSGSSYEQYF
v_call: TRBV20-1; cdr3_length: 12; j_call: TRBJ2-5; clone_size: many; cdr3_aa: CAGGDSQETQYF
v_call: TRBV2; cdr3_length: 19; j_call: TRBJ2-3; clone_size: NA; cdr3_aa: CASSELRWLAVSSTDTQYF
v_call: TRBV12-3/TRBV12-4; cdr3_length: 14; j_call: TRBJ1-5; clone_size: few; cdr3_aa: CASSLVGAQQPQHF
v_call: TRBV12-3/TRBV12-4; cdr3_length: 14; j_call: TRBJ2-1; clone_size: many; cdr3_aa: CASRTGTGGNEQFF
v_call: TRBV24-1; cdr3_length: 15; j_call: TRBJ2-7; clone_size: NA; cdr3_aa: CATSDPAGGPYEQYF
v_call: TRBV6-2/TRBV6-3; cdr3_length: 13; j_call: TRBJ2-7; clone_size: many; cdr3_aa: CASRAGTGGEQYF
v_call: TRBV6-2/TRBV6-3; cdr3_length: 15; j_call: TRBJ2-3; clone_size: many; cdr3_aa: CASRWTSGHTDTQYF
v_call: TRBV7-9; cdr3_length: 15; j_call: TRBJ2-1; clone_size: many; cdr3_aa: CASSLTLAIYNEQFF
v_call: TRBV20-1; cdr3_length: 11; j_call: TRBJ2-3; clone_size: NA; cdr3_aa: CSAEQGDTQYF
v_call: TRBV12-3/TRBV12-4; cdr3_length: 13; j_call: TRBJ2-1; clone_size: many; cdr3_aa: CASSLPNSGEQFF
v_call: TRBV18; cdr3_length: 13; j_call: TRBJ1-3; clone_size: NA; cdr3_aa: CASSPAVGNTIYF
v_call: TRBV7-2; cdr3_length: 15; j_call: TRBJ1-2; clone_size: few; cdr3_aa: CASSLAGPANYGYTF
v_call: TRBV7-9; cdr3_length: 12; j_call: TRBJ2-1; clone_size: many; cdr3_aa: CASTAISNEQFF
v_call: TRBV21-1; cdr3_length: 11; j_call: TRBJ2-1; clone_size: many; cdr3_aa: CASSNRNEQFF
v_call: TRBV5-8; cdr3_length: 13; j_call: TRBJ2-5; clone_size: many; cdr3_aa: CASSLSGRETQYF
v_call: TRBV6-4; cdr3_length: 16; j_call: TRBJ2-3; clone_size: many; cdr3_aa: CASSDEGSPSTDTQYF
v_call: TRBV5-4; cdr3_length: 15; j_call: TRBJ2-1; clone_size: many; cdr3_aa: CASSTTSGRGNEQFF
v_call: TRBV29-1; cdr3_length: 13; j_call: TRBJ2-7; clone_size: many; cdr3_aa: CSVEEVNSYEQYF
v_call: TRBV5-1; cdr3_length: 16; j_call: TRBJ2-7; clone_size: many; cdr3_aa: CASSRTWTGTPYEQYF
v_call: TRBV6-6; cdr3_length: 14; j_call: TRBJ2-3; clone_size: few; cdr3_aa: CASSPIQGTDTQYF
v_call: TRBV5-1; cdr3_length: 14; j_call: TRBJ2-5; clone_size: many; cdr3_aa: CASSLAKGEETQYF
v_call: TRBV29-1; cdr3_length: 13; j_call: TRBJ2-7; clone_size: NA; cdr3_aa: CSVFARMGAEQYF
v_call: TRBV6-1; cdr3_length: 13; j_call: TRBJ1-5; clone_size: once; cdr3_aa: CASSVDRVQPQHF
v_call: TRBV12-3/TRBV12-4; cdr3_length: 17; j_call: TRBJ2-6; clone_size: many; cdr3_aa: CASIPGQGNPGANVLTF
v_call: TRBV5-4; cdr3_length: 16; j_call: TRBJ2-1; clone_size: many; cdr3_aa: CASSAPGLGSYNEQFF
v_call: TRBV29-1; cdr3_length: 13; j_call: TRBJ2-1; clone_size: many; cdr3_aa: CSGRASGSYEQFF
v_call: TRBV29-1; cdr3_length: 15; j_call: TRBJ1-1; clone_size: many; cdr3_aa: CSARSDGQGNTEAFF
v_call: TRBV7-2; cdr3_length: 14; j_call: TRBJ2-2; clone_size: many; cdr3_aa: CASSWAPNTGELFF